The 3 T cell receptor beta chains reported below all come from one sample, sequenced in a study of cytomegalovirus exposure and HLA in healthy donors. Amplification used 60 Vbeta primers and 13 Jbeta primers. Assay used: immunoSEQ multiplex PCR; TCRdb lists only in-frame clones, some missing. The top ten hold roughly 8.2% of the sample, which has under 200,000 clones, 75% seen once. Sequencing was carried out using PBMCs. The receptors originated from a woman in her thirties or forties in good health and CMV-seropositive.

V gene TRBV28 combines with J gene TRBJ2-3; TRBD2 aligns across 7 bases. CDR3 length equals 15 residues. The germline V gene has CDR1 MDHEN and CDR2 SYDVKM. J lost 5 bases, V lost 2 bases, and 7 bases had no gene match. CDR3 loop: CASSLLAGVKDTQYF. CDR3 nucleotides: TGTGCCAGCAGTTTACTGGCGGGAGTGAAAGATACGCAGTATTTT.

This clone was counted between two and nine times. J is TRBJ1-1 and V is TRBV10-3; TRBD1 aligns across 8 bases. From germline, CDR1 is ENHRY and CDR2 SYGVKD. Unmatched junction bases numbered 4, after V lost 3 bases and J lost 4 bases. The CDR3 spans 14 residues. This chain's CDR3 is CAISDQGAGTEAFF. DNA of the CDR3: TGTGCCATCAGTGACCAGGGGGCGGGCACTGAAGCTTTCTTT.

CDR3: CASSVEAGGGKLFF. CDR3 coding DNA: TGTGCCAGCAGCGTAGAGGCAGGGGGAGGAAAACTGTTTTTT. The chain carries TRBV9 and TRBJ1-4; 7 bases line up with TRBD1. J lost 10 bases, V lost 0 bases, and 6 bases had no gene match. Germline CDR1 reads SGDLS; CDR2 reads YYNGEE. CDR3 length equals 14 residues.